These 11 T cell receptor beta chains share one sample of origin, sequenced in a study of T cells in Graves' hyperthyroidism and ophthalmopathy. Amplified TCR beta CDR3 regions came from RNA transcripts. In the first-round RT-PCR of the TCR CDR3, the HTBI primer set was used. Via MiXCR, TCRdb re-called the multiplex PCR reads, giving one row per CDR3 protein. The sample holds some 300,000 distinct CDR3 sequences, about an eighth seen once. Sequenced input: blood. The source is a woman aged 40 to 50 with Graves' hyperthyroidism.

This sequence joins TRBV2 and TRBJ2-7, with D perhaps TRBD1 (5 bases). The CDR3 runs to 14 residues. V was cut by 4 bases and J by 5 bases, with 15 bases left in between. CDR1 is SNHLY, CDR2 FYNNEI, per germline. CDR3 loop: CASSAKGMRHEQYF. The CDR3 coding sequence is TGTGCCAGCAGTGCAAAGGGGATGCGGCACGAGCAGTACTTC.

This clonotype was seen many times. This chain connects TRBV28 to TRBJ1-2, with 9 bases identical to TRBD1. CDR3 size: 14 residues. Germline V gene sequence: CDR1 MDHEN, CDR2 SYDVKM. J lost 7 bases, V lost 3 bases, and 6 bases had no gene match. CDR3 coding DNA: TGTGCCAGCAGTTTGGACAGGGGTTTCGGTGGCTACACCTTC. It yields the protein CASSLDRGFGGYTF.

This clonotype has at least ten counts. J is TRBJ2-7 and V is TRBV28; TRBD1 agrees at 7 bases. Germline V gives CDR1 MDHEN, CDR2 SYDVKM. This CDR3 spans 14 amino acids. V dropped 7 bases and J dropped 3; count of bases not matched to a gene: 9. In nucleotides, the CDR3 is TGTGCCAGCACTTCCACCGGGACAGTCTACGAGCAGTACTTC. Protein product: CASTSTGTVYEQYF.

This clonotype was detected ten times or more. This chain joins TRBV12-3 or TRBV12-4 and TRBJ2-3; possible D gene TRBD2, 6 bases. CDR3 length equals 17 residues. With 6 bases removed from V and 1 base from J, the gap between germline ends came to 20 bases. The CDR3 is CASRLLLRGGGTDTQYF. The CDR3 DNA is TGTGCCAGCAGGCTTCTCCTAAGGGGAGGCGGCACAGATACGCAGTATTTT.

This clonotype was seen many times. The CDR3 reads CASSRRVAGGYIQYF. The CDR3 DNA sequence: TGTGCCAGCAGCCGGAGGGTAGCGGGAGGTTACATTCAGTACTTC. The chain has TRBV11-3 and TRBJ2-4, with 10 bases matching TRBD2. Losses at the gene ends were 5 bases for V and 8 bases for J; bases not matched to a gene: 9. The CDR3 has 15 amino acids. In germline, CDR1 is SGHNT, CDR2 YENEEA. The full variable domain, in which reference TRBV11-3 and TRBJ2-4 provide the parts outside the CDR3, is EAGVVQSPRYKIIEKKQPVAFWCNPISGHNTLYWYLQNLGQGPELLIRYENEEAVDDSQLPKDRFSAERLKGVDSTLKIQPAELGDSAVYLCASSRRVAGGYIQYFGAGTRLSVL.

This clonotype appeared many times. The chain has TRBV27 and TRBJ1-1; D possibly corresponds to TRBD1 (5 bases). Germline V gene sequence: CDR1 MNHEY, CDR2 SMNVEV (reference sequence). The germline V and J ends were trimmed by 2 bases and 0 bases, with 22 bases remaining between them. This CDR3 is 19 amino acids long. Written as DNA, the CDR3 is TGTGCCAGCAGTTTAAGCCCCCGCCCGACAGCAGGAATGAACACTGAAGCTTTCTTT. Translating gives CASSLSPRPTAGMNTEAFF.

This clonotype showed up many times. The rearrangement joins TRBV28 to TRBJ2-7, with 9 bases fitting TRBD2. From germline, CDR1 is MDHEN and CDR2 SYDVKM. V lost 8 bases to trimming and J lost 4 bases; unmatched junction nucleotides: 6. The CDR3 has 13 amino acids. CDR3 nucleotide sequence: TGTGCCAGCTTCACTAGCGGGTCTTACGAGCAGTACTTC. Amino acids: CASFTSGSYEQYF.

The sample holds many counts of this clonotype. The V call is TRBV7-9, the J call TRBJ2-3; 7 bases fit TRBD2. Germline V gene data show CDR1 as SEHNR and CDR2 as FQNEAQ (reference sequence). V lost 3 bases to trimming and J lost 5 bases; unmatched junction nucleotides: 14. The CDR3 covers 17 residues. The DNA of the CDR3 is TGTGCCAGCAGCTTTCCTACGGGAGGTAGAGATGTAGATACGCAGTATTTT. It is translated as CASSFPTGGRDVDTQYF.

Regarding this clonotype: A read error may be the cause here, since a much bigger clone is one base away. The rearrangement joins TRBV7-2 to TRBJ2-2; 8 nucleotides line up with TRBD2. Germline lookup yields CDR1 SGHTA and CDR2 FQGNSA. V gave up 7 bases and J gave up 9 bases; unmatched junction bases: 13. CDR3 length equals 15 residues. The CDR3 DNA is TGTGCCAGCATTTTTCCCGGGACTAGTACCAGGGAGCTGTTTTTT. Translation gives CASIFPGTSTRELFF.

This clonotype was observed at least ten times. This chain uses TRBV7-8 with TRBJ2-7, with TRBD1 as a possible D gene (6 bases). Germline V gene data show CDR1 as SGHVS and CDR2 as FQNEAQ. Trimming left V 1 base short and J 4 bases short, with 11 bases between. This CDR3 is built from 14 residues. The DNA of the CDR3 is TGTGCCAGCAGCTTAGAGGGACACTTATACGAGCAGTACTTC. It encodes CASSLEGHLYEQYF.

In its sample, this clonotype was seen many times. This chain links TRBV2 with TRBJ2-7, with no clear D. CDR1 SNHLY and CDR2 FYNNEI come from the germline V gene. This CDR3 is built from 15 residues. V lost 6 bases to trimming and J lost 6 bases, with 21 bases between them. The DNA of the CDR3 is TGTGCCAGCAGAGTAACCATGGTAATGAGTAGCGAGCAGTACTTC. Its translation: CASRVTMVMSSEQYF.